One sample yielded the 29 T cell receptor beta chains listed below, sequenced in a study of shared T cell receptors in the human thymus. TCRdb's table, derived via immunoSEQ multiplex PCR, lists solely in-frame clones and lacks some. The sample lists about 660,000 clones; approximately 90% were seen once. In addition, the sample was reused for a study of human thymus T cells.

The sample was thymocytes. The receptors shown here come from a boy in the first two years of life with a congenital heart defect.

The genes are TRBV4-2 and TRBJ1-5; weak D call: TRBD1 (5 bases). Germline V gene sequence: CDR1 LGHNA, CDR2 YNFKEQ. V dropped 0 bases and J dropped 0 bases, with 12 bases sitting between them. This CDR3 comprises 17 residues. The DNA for the CDR3 is TGTGCCAGCAGCCAAGATAGGGGAACCAATAGCAATCAGCCCCAGCATTTT. This codes for CASSQDRGTNSNQPQHF.

This clone appeared a single time. This chain connects TRBV28 to TRBJ1-4; D perhaps matches TRBD1 (6 bases). Germline assignment: CDR1 MDHEN and CDR2 SYDVKM. CDR3 size: 15 residues. Trimming removed 5 bases from V and 3 bases from J, with 13 bases in between. The CDR3 region has the DNA TGTGCCAGCAGTCCCACAGGGTTACCTAATGAAAAACTGTTTTTT. It specifies CASSPTGLPNEKLFF.

The rearrangement links TRBV7-3 to TRBJ2-3, with TRBD2 identical over 9 bases. Trimming at V came to 1 base and at J to 3 bases, leaving 8 bases not matched to a gene. In germline, CDR1 is SGHTA, CDR2 FQGTGA. The CDR3 spans 17 residues. This CDR3 is CASSLRRAGGFTDTQYF. The CDR3 DNA is TGTGCCAGCAGCTTAAGGCGGGCGGGAGGGTTTACAGATACGCAGTATTTT.

The chain combines TRBV27 with TRBJ2-1; 10 bases line up with TRBD1. The V and J ends lost 4 bases and 4 bases, in that order; junction bases with no gene match: 25. CDR1 is MNHEY and CDR2 is SMNVEV in the germline V gene (reference sequence). CDR3 length: 22 amino acids. The CDR3 region has the DNA TGTGCCAGCAGTTCCCTCCTACCGGGACAGGGGCCGCTAGCGGGTGGTTACAATGAGCAGTTCTTC. It codes for CASSSLLPGQGPLAGGYNEQFF.

V is TRBV28 and J is TRBJ1-5; D remains ambiguous. Germline V gene lookup returns CDR1 MDHEN and CDR2 SYDVKM. V was pared by 4 bases and J by 0 bases, with 16 bases between. The CDR3 totals 17 residues. CDR3 sequence reads: CASSWAPEGYSNQPQHF. CDR3 nucleotides: TGTGCCAGCAGTTGGGCCCCCGAGGGATATAGCAATCAGCCCCAGCATTTT.

The CDR3 DNA follows: TGTGCCAGCAGCTTAGTTTATGGAAGCGGGAGGGCCTACAATGAGCAGTTCTTC. This encodes CASSLVYGSGRAYNEQFF. This sequence joins TRBV11-3 and TRBJ2-1, with 10 bases lining up with TRBD2. The germline CDR1 and CDR2 sequences are SGHNT and YENEEA. Germline trimming cut 1 base from V and 2 bases from J; bases unmatched to any gene: 8. The CDR3 length is 18 residues.

The chain employs TRBV14 and TRBJ2-2; 8 bases fit TRBD1. The CDR3 sequence is 17 residues long. CDR1 and CDR2 from the germline V gene are SGHDN and FVKESK. The junction had 12 bases not matched to a gene; V was cut back by 3 bases and J by 6 bases. The CDR3 DNA reads as TGTGCCAGCAGCCATCCCCCGACAGGGGCCCGCCCCGGGGAGCTGTTTTTT. It yields the protein CASSHPPTGARPGELFF. Variable domain in full (rest from reference TRBV14 and TRBJ2-2): EAGVTQFPSHSVIEKGQTVTLRCDPISGHDNLYWYRRVMGKEIKFLLHFVKESKQDESGMPNNRFLAERTGGTYSTLKVQPAELEDSGVYFCASSHPPTGARPGELFFGEGSRLTVL.

This chain links TRBV11-3 with TRBJ2-1; D is possibly TRBD1 (5 bases). Germline V gene data show CDR1 as SGHNT and CDR2 as YENEEA. The CDR3 is 16 residues long. Trimming took off 4 bases at V and 3 bases at J, with 16 bases between the two ends. CDR3 in amino acids: CASSSTRAPYYNEQFF. CDR3 sequence (DNA): TGTGCCAGCAGCTCAACCAGGGCCCCATACTACAATGAGCAGTTCTTC.

V usage is TRBV11-3 and J usage is TRBJ2-2; TRBD2 matches at 14 bases. With V trimmed by 1 base and J by 5 bases, 9 bases remained unmatched. This CDR3 is built from 19 residues. Germline V gene data show CDR1 as SGHNT and CDR2 as YENEEA. CDR3 nucleotides: TGTGCCAGCAGCTTAGTCCCCCCGGGACTAGCGGGAGTGACCGGGGAGCTGTTTTTT. It codes for CASSLVPPGLAGVTGELFF.

The chain combines TRBV1 with TRBJ2-3; TRBD2 is the table's D call and was not checked against the DNA. TRBV1 is a pseudogene. This CDR3 contains 15 residues. The chain's CDR3 is CTSSQTGRRTDTQYF. CDR3 sequence (DNA): TGCACCAGCAGCCAAACCGGGAGGCGCACAGATACGCAGTATTTT.

In its sample, this clone was seen once. The chain joins TRBV29-1 to TRBJ2-5; no firm D call. The CDR3 has 17 residues. CDR1 and CDR2 (germline): SQVTM, ANQGSEA. V was trimmed by 3 bases and J by 0 bases, leaving 20 bases between them. CDR3 amino acids: CSVERIGYSHYQETQYF. The CDR3, as DNA: TGCAGCGTTGAGAGAATCGGCTACAGCCACTACCAAGAGACCCAGTACTTC.

The CDR3: CASSLEGTRYTEAFF. CDR3 bases: TGTGCCAGCAGCTTAGAGGGGACAAGATACACTGAAGCTTTCTTT. The V gene is TRBV7-9, the J gene TRBJ1-1, with D possibly matching TRBD1 (6 bases). Germline lookup yields CDR1 SEHNR and CDR2 FQNEAQ (reference sequence). The CDR3 is made up of 15 amino acids. V was clipped by 1 base and J by 3 bases, with 12 bases between them.

For this clone: Additional DNA sequences in this sample encode the identical CDR3. This chain joins TRBV4-1 and TRBJ2-7; weak D call: TRBD1 (5 bases). This CDR3 has 13 residues. The V and J ends lost 0 bases and 4 bases respectively, with 7 bases between them. Germline V gene data show CDR1 as MGHRA and CDR2 as YSYEKL. CDR3 sequence (DNA): TGCGCCAGCAGCCAAGACAGGGTGTACGAGCAGTACTTC. The encoded protein is CASSQDRVYEQYF.

The gene calls are TRBV6-1 and TRBJ2-2; 7 bases align to TRBD2. The germline gives CDR1 MNHNS, CDR2 SASEGT. Trimming took 2 bases from V and 3 from J; bases not matched to a gene: 9. The CDR3 spans 17 residues. CDR3 amino acids: CASSERRPSGYTGELFF. The CDR3 nucleotides are TGTGCCAGCAGTGAAAGGCGGCCTAGCGGATACACCGGGGAGCTGTTTTTT.

The chain recombines TRBV2 with TRBJ1-1; D is uncertain. Germline V lookup: CDR1 SNHLY, CDR2 FYNNEI. V lost 8 bases to trimming and J lost 0 bases, with 7 bases between them. The CDR3 extends over 12 amino acids. CDR3: CASWPMNTEAFF. The CDR3 nucleotides are TGTGCCAGCTGGCCGATGAACACTGAAGCTTTCTTT.

This chain uses TRBV20-1 with TRBJ2-5, with D perhaps TRBD1 (6 bases). The V gene's germline CDR1 is DFQATT and CDR2 SNEGSKA (reference sequence). The CDR3 runs to 11 residues. Trimming took off 8 bases at V and 4 bases at J, with 11 bases between the two ends. CDR3 nucleotides: TGCAGTTCACAGGGACGAGAGACCCAGTACTTC. It translates to CSSQGRETQYF.

This clone was recorded a few times. The rearrangement links TRBV6-6 to TRBJ2-4, with a tentative D call TRBD2 (6 bases). From germline, CDR1 is MNHNY and CDR2 SVGAGI (reference sequence). The V gene lost 2 bases and the J gene lost 3 bases, with 11 bases spanning the gap. The CDR3 sequence is 15 residues long. The CDR3 region has the DNA TGTGCCAGCAGTTACCGGGGGAATAGCAAAAACATTCAGTACTTC. Its protein product is CASSYRGNSKNIQYF.

This chain joins TRBV5-6 and TRBJ2-7; D may be TRBD2 (5 bases). Germline CDR1 is SGHDT and CDR2 is YYEEEE. Trimming removed 4 bases at V and 3 bases at J, with 14 bases between. There are 14 residues in the CDR3. The CDR3 sequence: CASSPAGVLYEQYF. The CDR3 bases are TGTGCCAGCAGCCCCGCCGGGGTCCTCTACGAGCAGTACTTC.

This clone was recorded once. This chain joins TRBV2 and TRBJ1-4; the D is unclear. Germline V gene data show CDR1 as SNHLY and CDR2 as FYNNEI. This CDR3 comprises 15 residues. Trimming took 5 bases from V and 0 from J, leaving 10 bases between them. The CDR3 here is CASSLNSATNEKLFF. Written as DNA, the CDR3 is TGTGCCAGCAGTTTGAACAGTGCAACTAATGAAAAACTGTTTTTT.

V usage is TRBV14 and J usage is TRBJ2-3; 11 nucleotides align to TRBD2. The germline V gene has CDR1 SGHDN and CDR2 FVKESK. This CDR3 is built from 18 residues. The V segment lost 4 bases and the J segment 3 bases; nucleotides outside the gene matches: 12. The CDR3 spells CASSRIGTSGYWTDTQYF. The CDR3 DNA follows: TGTGCCAGCAGCCGTATCGGGACTAGCGGTTACTGGACAGATACGCAGTATTTT.

The chain employs TRBV5-1 and TRBJ1-1; D perhaps matches TRBD1 (5 bases). CDR1 SGHRS and CDR2 YFSETQ come from the germline V gene. Trimming shortened V by 1 base and J by 5 bases, and 12 bases separated the two germline ends. The CDR3 has 14 residues. CDR3 DNA: TGCGCCAGCAGCTTGTATACGGGGGAGACTGAAGCTTTCTTT. Translating it yields CASSLYTGETEAFF.

The CDR3 DNA sequence: TGTGCCAGCCTTTCCAGGACAGCAAAGGGTAGTGGCTACACCTTC. Translated, it gives CASLSRTAKGSGYTF. The chain carries TRBV27 and TRBJ1-2; D might be TRBD1 (6 bases). Trimming pared 8 bases from V and 7 bases from J, leaving 23 bases between. Germline V CDR1 and CDR2: MNHEY, SMNVEV (reference sequence). There are 15 residues in the CDR3.

The V gene is TRBV19, the J gene TRBJ2-1, with a weak D call TRBD1 (5 bases). CDR1 and CDR2 from the germline V gene are LNHDA and SQIVND (reference sequence). This CDR3 is 16 amino acids long. Trimming pared 3 bases from V and 0 bases from J, leaving 12 bases between. In DNA, the CDR3 is TGTGCCAGTAGTATCGTAGGGGCTAGCTCCTACAATGAGCAGTTCTTC. Translated: CASSIVGASSYNEQFF. The variable domain in full, with the rest retrieved from reference TRBV19 and TRBJ2-1, is DGGITQSPKYLFRKEGQNVTLSCEQNLNHDAMYWYRQDPGQGLRLIYYSQIVNDFQKGDIAEGYSVSREKKESFPLTVTSAQKNPTAFYLCASSIVGASSYNEQFFGPGTRLTVL.

This chain joins TRBV28 and TRBJ1-5; a weak D match, TRBD1 (6 bases). The CDR3 has 14 residues. The germline V gene encodes CDR1 MDHEN and CDR2 SYDVKM. V was trimmed by 5 bases and J by 6 bases, leaving 14 bases between them. CDR3 coding DNA: TGTGCCAGCAGTCCCCAGGGGCTGGCTCAGCCCCAGCATTTT. Its translation: CASSPQGLAQPQHF.

The chain has TRBV14 and TRBJ2-7, with 10 bases identical to TRBD2. The germline gives CDR1 SGHDN, CDR2 FVKESK. CDR3 length: 15 residues. With 3 bases clipped from V and 0 bases from J, the junction kept 2 bases outside the gene matches. The chain's CDR3 is CASSHGLAASYEQYF. The CDR3 coding sequence is TGTGCCAGCAGCCATGGACTAGCGGCCTCCTACGAGCAGTACTTC.

This clone was picked up one time. The junction departs from germline at one end; a sequencing error may be responsible. The V call is TRBV4-1, the J call TRBJ1-1, with no clear D. The germline V gene has CDR1 MGHRA and CDR2 YSYEKL. The CDR3 spans 11 residues. The CDR3 region is CASSQEGRYSF. CDR3 in DNA: TGCGCCAGCAGCCAAGAGGGCCGGTATAGCTTT.

The V gene is TRBV11-2, the J gene TRBJ2-7, with D tentatively TRBD2 (6 bases). V was shortened by 0 bases and J by 2 bases, with 17 bases between the two germline ends. Germline V gene lookup returns CDR1 SGHAT and CDR2 FQNNGV. This CDR3 is 17 amino acids long. The CDR3 region is CASSLDYERVHTYEQYF. The CDR3 DNA sequence: TGTGCCAGCAGCTTAGATTATGAGCGGGTCCATACCTACGAGCAGTACTTC.

The chain joins TRBV6-5 to TRBJ2-1, with D possibly TRBD2 on 6 matching bases. The germline CDR1 and CDR2 sequences are MNHEY and SVGAGI. The CDR3 covers 13 residues. V was shortened by 7 bases and J by 9 bases, with 16 bases between the two germline ends. The CDR3 DNA is TGTGCCAGCACCAAGTTTGGGGGAGGTGAGCAGTTCTTC. Protein product: CASTKFGGGEQFF.

This chain links TRBV5-4 with TRBJ2-2, with TRBD1 identical over 10 bases. CDR3 length equals 15 residues. Losses at the gene ends were 5 bases for V and 3 bases for J; bases not matched to a gene: 4. Germline V gene lookup returns CDR1 SGHNT and CDR2 YYREEE (reference sequence). This CDR3 is CASRGTGVDTGELFF. The CDR3 DNA reads TGTGCCAGCAGGGGGACAGGGGTAGACACCGGGGAGCTGTTTTTT.